These 12 T cell receptor beta chains came from one sample sequenced in a study of blood T cell repertoires in COVID-19. TCRdb's copy holds only in-frame clones and misses some; the assay was immunoSEQ multiplex PCR. Of around 300,000 clones listed, more than 80% are singletons. The sample comprised PBMCs or T cells enriched from blood (not recorded which). The receptors here all came from a woman in her late teens or twenties who had recovered from COVID-19.

The chain links TRBV5-5 to TRBJ1-2; weak D call: TRBD1 (6 bases). This CDR3 is built from 15 residues. V lost 1 base, J lost 5 bases, and 15 bases lay in between. Germline CDR1 SGHKS, CDR2 YYEKEE (reference sequence). CDR3 region: CASSLYGEGDYGYTF. The CDR3 DNA reads as TGTGCCAGCAGCTTGTACGGGGAGGGGGATTATGGCTACACCTTC.

The V and J genes are TRBV29-1 and TRBJ2-7, with D maybe TRBD1 (6 bases). The V gene lost 1 base and the J gene lost 0 bases, with 13 bases spanning the gap. From germline, CDR1 is SQVTM and CDR2 ANQGSEA. The CDR3 runs to 15 residues. CDR3: CSVEGAGVSSYEQYF. Here the CDR3 DNA reads TGCAGCGTTGAAGGGGCAGGGGTGAGCTCCTACGAGCAGTACTTC.

The sample holds a few counts of this clone. The CDR3 bases are TGTGCCAGCAGCTTATTATCAACAGGGCGAGGAAGCAATCAGCCCCAGCATTTT. It codes for CASSLLSTGRGSNQPQHF. V is TRBV11-2 and J is TRBJ1-5; D may be TRBD1 (6 bases). The CDR3 spans 18 residues. CDR1 and CDR2 from the germline V gene are SGHAT and FQNNGV. V lost 2 bases and J lost 1, with 18 bases in between.

The chain has TRBV12-3 or TRBV12-4 and TRBJ2-1; 7 nucleotides align to TRBD1. V gave up 10 bases and J gave up 5 bases; unmatched junction bases: 8. The CDR3 is 13 residues long. The CDR3 DNA reads as TGTGCCACCACGAGGGGGCGGGACAATGAGCAGTTCTTC. As protein: CATTRGRDNEQFF.

V gene TRBV4-1 combines with J gene TRBJ1-4; 9 bases fit TRBD1. CDR3 size: 15 residues. Germline V lookup: CDR1 MGHRA, CDR2 YSYEKL. V shed 5 bases, J shed 4 bases, and the junction held 5 bases outside the gene matches. CDR3 coding DNA: TGCGCCAGCAGCGAGGGACAGGGCTTTAATGAAAAACTGTTTTTT. This gives the protein CASSEGQGFNEKLFF.

The chain links TRBV5-1 to TRBJ1-2, with 7 bases aligning to TRBD1. The length of the CDR3 is 15 residues. CDR1 and CDR2 (germline): SGHRS, YFSETQ. Unmatched junction bases numbered 10, after V lost 0 bases and J lost 8 bases. CDR3 nucleotide sequence: TGCGCCAGCAGCTTGGGAGTTTCGACGGGACAGGGCTACACCTTC. It specifies CASSLGVSTGQGYTF.

This chain links TRBV6-5 with TRBJ1-6; 7 positions agree with TRBD1. This CDR3 comprises 13 residues. Germline loops: CDR1 MNHEY, CDR2 SVGAGI. With 7 bases clipped from V and 6 bases from J, the junction kept 3 bases outside the gene matches. CDR3 loop: CASKGAINSPLHF. The CDR3, as DNA: TGTGCCAGCAAGGGGGCTATTAATTCACCCCTCCACTTT.

This chain joins TRBV11-2 and TRBJ1-1; TRBD1 aligns across 9 bases. The V segment lost 7 bases and the J segment 10 bases; nucleotides outside the gene matches: 4. Germline V gene sequence: CDR1 SGHAT, CDR2 FQNNGV. This CDR3 spans 11 amino acids. CDR3 in DNA: TGTGCCAGCACCACAGGGGGCGCAGCTTTCTTT. Protein sequence: CASTTGGAAFF.

The V and J genes are TRBV6-6 and TRBJ1-2, with a tentative D call TRBD1 (6 bases). Germline V gene data show CDR1 as MNHNY and CDR2 as SVGAGI (reference sequence). The CDR3 contains 14 residues. Trimming shortened V by 7 bases and J by 8 bases, and 20 bases separated the two germline ends. CDR3 sequence (DNA): TGTGCCAGCAACGAACTGGACAGAGCAACCGGCTACACCTTC. Translation gives CASNELDRATGYTF.

This chain links TRBV6-4 with TRBJ2-7, with D uncertain. This CDR3 comprises 17 residues. V dropped 1 base and J dropped 2 bases, with 18 bases sitting between them. Looked up from germline, CDR1 is MRHNA and CDR2 is SNTAGT. CDR3 nucleotides: TGTGCCAGCAGTGACTACTCCGCTACAGTTATCGCCTACGAGCAGTACTTC. Protein: CASSDYSATVIAYEQYF.

The V call is TRBV7-9, the J call TRBJ2-7, with a tentative D call TRBD1 (6 bases). CDR1 is SEHNR and CDR2 is FQNEAQ in the germline V gene (reference sequence). V was clipped by 1 base and J by 5 bases, with 9 bases between them. The CDR3 loop spans 13 amino acids. The CDR3 DNA sequence: TGTGCCAGCAGCTTAGACAGGGTAGACGAGCAGTACTTC. Its translation is CASSLDRVDEQYF.

The V gene is TRBV28, the J gene TRBJ2-3, with TRBD2 matching over 12 bases. The CDR3 extends over 17 amino acids. J lost 7 bases, V lost 3 bases, and 11 bases had no gene match. Per the germline V gene, CDR1 is MDHEN and CDR2 is SYDVKM. The CDR3 nucleotides read TGTGCCAGCAGTTTCGGGGGGACTAGCGGGCCACAGAATACGCAGTATTTT. Its protein product is CASSFGGTSGPQNTQYF.